This T cell receptor (beta chain) was recovered during a study of a mutant IDH1 vaccine in newly diagnosed glioma. For the study at large: The start of vaccination came 4-6 weeks after radiotherapy alone, or with temozolomide cycles.

Notes on this clone: Its antigen is currently unknown.

Study outcomes and limitations: The study observed vaccine-induced immune responses in roughly 93% of patients. Any relationship between pseudoprogression and changes in top peripheral T cell clonotypes seemed absent.

Assay: immunoSEQ multiplex PCR; the TCRdb copy retains only in-frame clones and omits some. In the table there are tens of thousands of clones, 85% to 90% of which are singletons. Looked up from germline, CDR1 is MNHEY and CDR2 is SVGAGI. Trimming took 5 bases from V and 3 from J, leaving 14 bases between them. The CDR3 covers 15 residues. Time point in this sample: week 35, safety follow-up. Every vaccination contained 300 ug of the mutant IDH1 20-mer peptide and was paired with topical imiquimod. The donors had new WHO grade 3 or 4 astrocytomas; these were IDH1-mutant and ATRX-lost. The material was PBMCs, obtained from a glioma patient whose treatment included an IDH1 peptide vaccine. This chain links TRBV6-5 with TRBJ2-1; D perhaps matches TRBD2 (6 bases). The receptor's source is a man aged 35 to 55 with glioma. The CDR3 spells CASSLFGEDYNEQFF. CDR3 DNA: TGTGCCAGCAGTCTGTTCGGGGAGGACTACAATGAGCAGTTCTTC.